Each of the 10 T cell receptor beta chains below was sequenced from the same sample in a study of human T cells and chemical hapten exposure. Using its own MiXCR run on the RACE reads, TCRdb lists one record per CDR3 protein. Among around 200,000 distinct CDR3 sequences listed, around 30% were seen once. As to time point: pre-sensitization, week 0. Sample treatment: therapeutic diphenylcyclopropenone sensitization with weekly scalp DPC. The sample in question was whole blood, obtained in connection with sensitization to the hapten diphenylcyclopropenone (DPC). The source of these receptors is a woman in her thirties with alopecia areata. Some clones in this sample may be carry-over from other donors' samples.

The chain is built from TRBV28 and TRBJ1-5; TRBD1 matches 9 bases. CDR1 and CDR2 from the germline V gene are MDHEN and SYDVKM. The V gene end was trimmed by 4 bases and the J gene end by 7 bases; junction bases not matched to a gene: 8. This CDR3 has 15 amino acids. The CDR3, as DNA: TGTGCCAGCAGTTCCGGGACAGGGTTTAGGCAGCCCCAGCATTTT. Its protein is CASSSGTGFRQPQHF.

The chain's CDR3 is CASSQDAGNTGELFF. CDR3 in DNA: TGCGCCAGCAGCCAAGATGCCGGAAACACCGGGGAGCTGTTTTTT. The V gene is TRBV4-3, the J gene TRBJ2-2; D unclear. This CDR3 is 15 amino acids long. The V end was cut by 0 bases, the J end by 2 bases, with 7 bases between. CDR1 and CDR2 from the germline V gene are LGHNA and YSLEER.

The chain is built from TRBV14 and TRBJ2-1, with D hard to call. The CDR3 consists of 15 residues. Germline CDR1 is SGHDN and CDR2 is FVKESK. The ends were cut back, 2 bases at V and 2 bases at J, with 10 bases in the middle. This chain's CDR3 is CASSQPSPPYNEQFF. The CDR3 nucleotides are TGTGCCAGCAGCCAACCAAGCCCCCCCTACAATGAGCAGTTCTTC. Complete variable domain (other parts from reference TRBV14 and TRBJ2-1): EAGVTQFPSHSVIEKGQTVTLRCDPISGHDNLYWYRRVMGKEIKFLLHFVKESKQDESGMPNNRFLAERTGGTYSTLKVQPAELEDSGVYFCASSQPSPPYNEQFFGPGTRLTVL.

This clonotype was recorded many times. The chain recombines TRBV20-1 with TRBJ2-3; 7 nucleotides align to TRBD2. The CDR3 consists of 15 residues. CDR1 and CDR2 from the germline V gene are DFQATT and SNEGSKA (reference sequence). Trimming took 1 base from V and 3 from J; bases not matched to a gene: 7. CDR3 in amino acids: CSARVSGRETDTQYF. Written as DNA, the CDR3 is TGCAGTGCTAGAGTATCTGGGAGGGAGACAGATACGCAGTATTTT.

This clonotype was found a few times. The chain joins TRBV28 to TRBJ2-7; D is ambiguous. CDR3 length equals 12 residues. With 5 bases removed from V and 4 bases from J, the gap between germline ends came to 9 bases. CDR1 and CDR2 (germline): MDHEN, SYDVKM. DNA of the CDR3: TGTGCCAGCAGTCCTTTAGGTTACGAGCAGTACTTC. Protein product: CASSPLGYEQYF.

This clonotype has a handful of counts. This chain connects TRBV5-1 to TRBJ1-1; the D is unclear. The length of the CDR3 is 14 residues. In germline, CDR1 is SGHRS, CDR2 YFSETQ. Trimming stripped 5 bases from V and 4 bases from J, with 15 bases between. The CDR3 coding sequence is TGCGCCAGCAGACCCGGTCCTAGTCGCACTGAAGCTTTCTTT. Amino acids: CASRPGPSRTEAFF.

The chain has TRBV7-3 and TRBJ2-7; 8 bases are shared with TRBD2. J lost 3 bases, V lost 1 base, and 5 bases had no gene match. The germline V gene has CDR1 SGHTA and CDR2 FQGTGA. CDR3 length: 15 residues. CDR3 sequence: CASSLKAGGSYEQYF. The CDR3 bases are TGTGCCAGCAGCTTAAAGGCGGGAGGCAGCTACGAGCAGTACTTC.

This clonotype has just one count. The chain couples TRBV29-1 to TRBJ1-1; TRBD1 matches at 11 bases. V lost 8 bases to trimming and J lost 0 bases; unmatched junction nucleotides: 8. The length of the CDR3 is 15 residues. Germline assignment: CDR1 SQVTM and CDR2 ANQGSEA. DNA of the CDR3: TGCAGCATTGTGGGACAGGGGGGATTGAACACTGAAGCTTTCTTT. Its protein product is CSIVGQGGLNTEAFF.

This rearrangement joins TRBV27 to TRBJ2-2, with D unclear. The CDR3 contains 17 residues. The V end was cut by 5 bases, the J end by 0 bases, with 16 bases between. Germline loops: CDR1 MNHEY, CDR2 SMNVEV (reference sequence). CDR3 residues: CASSRWVRTTNTGELFF. In DNA, the CDR3 is TGTGCCAGCAGTCGGTGGGTCAGGACCACGAACACCGGGGAGCTGTTTTTT.

This clonotype has at least ten counts. V is TRBV5-1 and J is TRBJ2-3; D is perhaps TRBD1 or TRBD2 (5 bases each). The CDR3 contains 15 residues. Trimming stripped 4 bases from V and 1 base from J, with 13 bases between. Germline V gene data show CDR1 as SGHRS and CDR2 as YFSETQ. CDR3 region: CASSPSGGGTDTQYF. The CDR3 bases are TGCGCCAGCAGCCCGAGTGGGGGAGGCACAGATACGCAGTATTTT.